The clone carrying this T cell receptor (beta chain) has a count of ten or more. These data originate in a study of regulatory T cells in long-lasting Graves disease. CDR3 length: 12 residues. Trimming shortened V by 1 base and J by 4 bases, and 4 bases separated the two germline ends. Germline assignment: CDR1 MNHEY and CDR2 SMNVEV (reference sequence). The time point: persistent/refractory GD, antithyroid drugs over 5 years with positive TRAb. Extracted RNA from PBMCs served as the source of the TCR library. The guidelines of the American Thyroid Association were the basis for diagnosing Graves' disease. According to the study, TCR beta libraries were built with iRepertoire HTBI primers and CDR3-region Arm-PCR. TCRdb reprocessed the multiplex PCR reads with MiXCR, giving one entry per CDR3 protein. The sample has more than 350,000 distinct CDR3 sequences; roughly 23% are singletons.

The chain links TRBV27 to TRBJ2-5; D not resolved. Sample: peripheral blood mononuclear cells (PBMCs), taken when the disease was refractory, from a patient treated with antithyroid drugs. The receptor was derived from a female donor with Graves disease. The CDR3 protein is CASSLFGETQYF. The CDR3 DNA reads TGTGCCAGCAGTTTATTTGGAGAGACCCAGTACTTC.